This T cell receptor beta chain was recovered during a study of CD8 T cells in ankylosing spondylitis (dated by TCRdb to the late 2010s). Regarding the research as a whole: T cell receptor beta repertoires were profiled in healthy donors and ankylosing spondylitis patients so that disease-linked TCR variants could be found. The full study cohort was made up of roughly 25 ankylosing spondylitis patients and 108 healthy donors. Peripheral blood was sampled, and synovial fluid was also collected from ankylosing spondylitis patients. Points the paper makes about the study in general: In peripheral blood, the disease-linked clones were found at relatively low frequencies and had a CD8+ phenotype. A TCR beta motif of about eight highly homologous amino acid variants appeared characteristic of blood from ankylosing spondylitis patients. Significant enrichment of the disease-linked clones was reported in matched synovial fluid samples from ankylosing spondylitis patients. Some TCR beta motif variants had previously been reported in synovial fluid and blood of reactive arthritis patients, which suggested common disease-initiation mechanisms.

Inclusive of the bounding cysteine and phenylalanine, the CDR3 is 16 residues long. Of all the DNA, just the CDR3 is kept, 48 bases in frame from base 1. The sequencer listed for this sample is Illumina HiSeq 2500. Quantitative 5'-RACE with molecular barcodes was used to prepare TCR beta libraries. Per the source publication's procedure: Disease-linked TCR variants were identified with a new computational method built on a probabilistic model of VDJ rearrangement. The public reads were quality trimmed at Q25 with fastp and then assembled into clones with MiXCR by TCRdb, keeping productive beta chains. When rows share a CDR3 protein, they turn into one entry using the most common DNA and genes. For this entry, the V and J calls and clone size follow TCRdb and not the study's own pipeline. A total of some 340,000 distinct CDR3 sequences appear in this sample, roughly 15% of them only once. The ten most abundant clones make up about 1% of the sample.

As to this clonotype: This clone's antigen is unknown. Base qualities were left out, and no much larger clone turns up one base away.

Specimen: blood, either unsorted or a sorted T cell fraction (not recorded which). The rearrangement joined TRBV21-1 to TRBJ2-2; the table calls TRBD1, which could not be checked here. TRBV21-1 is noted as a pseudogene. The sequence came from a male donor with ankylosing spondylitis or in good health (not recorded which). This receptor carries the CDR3 CASSIRDRGWAGELFF. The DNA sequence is TGTGCCAGCAGCATCCGGGACAGGGGGTGGGCCGGGGAGCTGTTTTTT.